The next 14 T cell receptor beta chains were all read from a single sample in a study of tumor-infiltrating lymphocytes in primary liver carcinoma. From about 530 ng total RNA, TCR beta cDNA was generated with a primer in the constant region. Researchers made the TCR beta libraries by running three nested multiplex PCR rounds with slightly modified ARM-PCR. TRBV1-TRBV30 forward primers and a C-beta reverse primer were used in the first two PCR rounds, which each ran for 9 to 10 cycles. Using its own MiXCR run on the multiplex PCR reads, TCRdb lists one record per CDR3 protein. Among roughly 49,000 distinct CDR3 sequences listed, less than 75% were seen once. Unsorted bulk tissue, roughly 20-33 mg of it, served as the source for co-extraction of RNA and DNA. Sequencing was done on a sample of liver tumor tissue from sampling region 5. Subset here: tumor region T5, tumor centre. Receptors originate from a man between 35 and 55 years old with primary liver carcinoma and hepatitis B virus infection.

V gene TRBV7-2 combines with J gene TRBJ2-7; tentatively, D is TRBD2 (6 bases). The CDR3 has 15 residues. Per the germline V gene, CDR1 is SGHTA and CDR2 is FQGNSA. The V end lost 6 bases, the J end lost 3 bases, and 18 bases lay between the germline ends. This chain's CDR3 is CASRREQDNFYEQYF. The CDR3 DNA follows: TGTGCCAGCAGGCGGGAACAGGACAACTTCTACGAGCAGTACTTC.

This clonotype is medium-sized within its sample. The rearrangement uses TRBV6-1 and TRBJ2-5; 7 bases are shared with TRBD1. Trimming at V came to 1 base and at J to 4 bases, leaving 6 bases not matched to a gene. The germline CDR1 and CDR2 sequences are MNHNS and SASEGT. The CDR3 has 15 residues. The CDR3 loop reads CASSEVKTGRETQYF. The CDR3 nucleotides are TGTGCCAGCAGTGAAGTAAAGACAGGGAGAGAGACCCAGTACTTC.

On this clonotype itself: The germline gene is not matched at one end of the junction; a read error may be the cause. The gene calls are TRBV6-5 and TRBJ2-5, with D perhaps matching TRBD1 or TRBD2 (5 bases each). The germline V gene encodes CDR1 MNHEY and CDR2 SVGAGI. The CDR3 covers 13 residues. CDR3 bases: TGTGTCAGCAGCACGGGACGGCGGGAGACCCAGTACTTC. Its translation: CVSSTGRRETQYF.

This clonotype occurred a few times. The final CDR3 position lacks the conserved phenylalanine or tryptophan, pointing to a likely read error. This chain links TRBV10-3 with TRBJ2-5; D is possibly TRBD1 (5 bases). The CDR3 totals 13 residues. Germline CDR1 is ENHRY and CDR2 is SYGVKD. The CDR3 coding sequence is TGTGCCATCAGTGGGGTCAGGGTAGAGAGCCAGTACCTC. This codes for CAISGVRVESQYL.

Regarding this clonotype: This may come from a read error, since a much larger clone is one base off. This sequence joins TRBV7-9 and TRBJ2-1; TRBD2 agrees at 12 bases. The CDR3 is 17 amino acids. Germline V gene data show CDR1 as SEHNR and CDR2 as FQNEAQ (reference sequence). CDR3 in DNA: TGTGCCAGCAGCTATTCGACTAGCGGGAGCTCCTACGATGAGCAGTTCTTC. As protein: CASSYSTSGSSYDEQFF.

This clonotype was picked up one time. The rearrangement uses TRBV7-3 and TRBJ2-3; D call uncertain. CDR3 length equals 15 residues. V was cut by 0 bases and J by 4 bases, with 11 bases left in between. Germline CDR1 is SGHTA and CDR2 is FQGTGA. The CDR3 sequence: CASSLTVGWSDTQYF. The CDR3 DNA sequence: TGTGCCAGCAGCTTAACAGTGGGTTGGTCAGATACGCAGTATTTT.

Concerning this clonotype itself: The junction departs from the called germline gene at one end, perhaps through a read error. The CDR3 nucleotides are TGCGCCAGCAGTGAGTGGACAGGAAAAAACTATGGCTACATCTTC. Its translation is CASSEWTGKNYGYIF. The chain combines TRBV10-2 with TRBJ1-2; 7 nucleotides agree with TRBD1. Germline CDR1 reads WSHSY; CDR2 reads SAAADI. The CDR3 totals 15 residues.

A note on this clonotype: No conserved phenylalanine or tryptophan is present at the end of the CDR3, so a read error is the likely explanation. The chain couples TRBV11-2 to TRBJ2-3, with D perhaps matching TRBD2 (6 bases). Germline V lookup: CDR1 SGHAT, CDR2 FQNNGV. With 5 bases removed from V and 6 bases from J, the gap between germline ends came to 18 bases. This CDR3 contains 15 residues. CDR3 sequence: CASSHISGFEDTQYL. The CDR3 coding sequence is TGTGCCAGCAGCCACATTAGCGGATTCGAGGATACGCAGTATCTT.

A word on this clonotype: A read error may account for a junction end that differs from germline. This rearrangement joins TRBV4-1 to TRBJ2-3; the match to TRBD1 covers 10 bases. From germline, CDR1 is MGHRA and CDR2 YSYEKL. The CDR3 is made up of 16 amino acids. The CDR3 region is CVSSQLGTGVTDTQYF. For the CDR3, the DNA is TGCGTCAGCAGTCAGCTCGGGACAGGGGTTACAGATACGCAGTATTTT.

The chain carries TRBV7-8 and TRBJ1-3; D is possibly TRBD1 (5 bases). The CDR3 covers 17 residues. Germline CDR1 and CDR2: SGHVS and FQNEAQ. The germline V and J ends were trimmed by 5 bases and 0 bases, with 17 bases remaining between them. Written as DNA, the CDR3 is TGTGCCAGCAGCCCCACCGGGGCAGGAGTCTCTGGAAACACCATATATTTT. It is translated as CASSPTGAGVSGNTIYF.

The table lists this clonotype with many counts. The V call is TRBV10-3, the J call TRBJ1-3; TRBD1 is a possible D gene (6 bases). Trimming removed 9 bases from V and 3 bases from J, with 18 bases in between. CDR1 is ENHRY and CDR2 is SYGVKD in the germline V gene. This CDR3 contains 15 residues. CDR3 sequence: CAISTGPEGGNTIYF. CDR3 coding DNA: TGTGCCATTTCGACAGGCCCCGAGGGTGGAAACACCATATATTTT.

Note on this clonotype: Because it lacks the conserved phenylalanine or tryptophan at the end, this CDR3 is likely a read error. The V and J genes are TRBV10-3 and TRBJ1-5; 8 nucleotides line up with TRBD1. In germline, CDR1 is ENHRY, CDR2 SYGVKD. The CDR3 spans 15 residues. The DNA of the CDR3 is TGTGCCATCAGTGACCCAGACAGGGGCAATCAACCCCAGCATTCT. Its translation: CAISDPDRGNQPQHS.

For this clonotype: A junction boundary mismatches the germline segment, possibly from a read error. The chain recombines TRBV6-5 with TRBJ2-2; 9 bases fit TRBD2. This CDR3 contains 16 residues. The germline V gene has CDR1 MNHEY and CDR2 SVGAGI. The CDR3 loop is CANSSLSGRTTGELLF. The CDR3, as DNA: TGTGCCAACAGTTCATTGAGCGGGAGGACTACCGGGGAGCTGCTTTTT.

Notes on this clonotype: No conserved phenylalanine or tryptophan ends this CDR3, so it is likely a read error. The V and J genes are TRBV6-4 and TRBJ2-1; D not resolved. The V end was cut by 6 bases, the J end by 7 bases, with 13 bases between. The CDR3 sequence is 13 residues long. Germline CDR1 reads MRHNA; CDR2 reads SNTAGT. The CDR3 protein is CASSVSCTNEQFL. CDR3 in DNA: TGTGCCAGCAGCGTTAGCTGTACAAATGAGCAGTTCTTG.